This T cell receptor beta chain was captured by sequencing in a study of T cell responses to AZD1222 COVID-19 vaccine. TCRdb's table, derived via immunoSEQ multiplex PCR, lists solely in-frame clones and lacks some. Altogether about 140,000 clones are present, roughly 92% being singletons, with the ten largest covering 1.3%. Germline V gives CDR1 KGHSH, CDR2 LQKENI. V was trimmed by 3 bases and J by 6 bases, leaving 14 bases between them. The CDR3 has 14 amino acids. This sequence originates from an adult in good health. V usage is TRBV18 and J usage is TRBJ1-2; TRBD1 might be the D (5 bases). The sample here was peripheral blood, taken on day 0 of AZD1222 vaccination. Written as DNA, the CDR3 is TGTGCCAGCTCACCTGGTGGCAGGGTGGATGGCTACACCTTC. Translation gives CASSPGGRVDGYTF.